This T cell receptor (beta chain) was captured in a study of T cell repertoires in cytomegalovirus infection. Broader study findings: HLA-C-restricted CMV clonotypes gave the most frequent clonotype in two of eight donors. Cumulative frequency of public TCR beta families picked out carriers of CMV plus the relevant HLA.

TCRdb reprocessed the reads via MiXCR and lists one record per CDR3 protein. The sample yields about 76,000 distinct CDR3 sequences, roughly 3.5% seen once. The CDR3 consists of 14 residues. Germline V CDR1 and CDR2: SNHLY, FYNNEI. V lost 3 bases and J lost 0, with 6 bases in between. This clonotype came up many times. Its antigen is unknown. This receptor was obtained from a human donor in good health (CMV status not recorded). Some clones in this sample may be carry-over from other donors' samples. The source material was PBMCs. This chain connects TRBV2 to TRBJ1-3; no clear D. The CDR3: CASSDLSSGNTIYF. DNA for the CDR3: TGTGCCAGCAGTGACTTGAGCTCTGGAAACACCATATATTTT.